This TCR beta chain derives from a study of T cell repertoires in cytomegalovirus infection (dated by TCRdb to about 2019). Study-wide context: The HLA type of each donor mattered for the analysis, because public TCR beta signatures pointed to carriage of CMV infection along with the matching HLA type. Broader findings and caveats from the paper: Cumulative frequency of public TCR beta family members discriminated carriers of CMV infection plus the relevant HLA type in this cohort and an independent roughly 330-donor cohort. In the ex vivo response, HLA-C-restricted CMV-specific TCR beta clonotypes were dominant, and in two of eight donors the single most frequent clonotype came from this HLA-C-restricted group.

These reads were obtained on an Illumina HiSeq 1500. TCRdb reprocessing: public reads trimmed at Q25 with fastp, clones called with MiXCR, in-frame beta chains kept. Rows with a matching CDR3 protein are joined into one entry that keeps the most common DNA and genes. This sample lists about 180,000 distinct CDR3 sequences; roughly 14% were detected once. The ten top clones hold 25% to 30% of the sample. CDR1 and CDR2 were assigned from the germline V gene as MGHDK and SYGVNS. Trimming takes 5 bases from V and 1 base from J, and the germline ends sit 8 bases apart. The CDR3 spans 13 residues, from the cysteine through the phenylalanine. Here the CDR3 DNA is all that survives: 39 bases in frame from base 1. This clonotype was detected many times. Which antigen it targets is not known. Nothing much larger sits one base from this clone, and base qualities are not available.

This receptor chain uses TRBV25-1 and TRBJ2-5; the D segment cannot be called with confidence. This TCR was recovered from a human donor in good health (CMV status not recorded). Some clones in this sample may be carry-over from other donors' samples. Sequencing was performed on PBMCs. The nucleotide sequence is TGTGCCAGCAGTCGCCCTACCCAAGAGACCCAGTACTTC. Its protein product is CASSRPTQETQYF.